This entry describes one T cell receptor beta chain. What it binds is not known. These data belong to a study of post-analysis software for immune sequencing data. Study-level background: Patients with relapsing-remitting, secondary progressive and progressive-relapsing multiple sclerosis courses were all represented. Whole-study findings and limits: With TRBV5-6, TRBV5-1 and TRBV20-1 included, 5 or 6 TRBV segments were more frequent in patients than in controls.

There are 16 residues in the CDR3. Germline CDR1 and CDR2: SGHAT and FQDESV (reference sequence). Unique molecular identifiers had been added to the TCR beta cDNA libraries. TCRdb redid the calling of the PCR reads with MiXCR, one entry per CDR3 protein. Of roughly 670,000 distinct CDR3 sequences in the sample, 55% to 60% are singletons; the top ten hold 11%. This sequence was found in a girl aged 2-10 years with multiple sclerosis. The chain joins TRBV11-1 to TRBJ2-5, with D perhaps matching TRBD1 (5 bases). The DNA end is more similar to TRBJ2-7, so the J call may be wrong. The material sequenced was blood. In DNA form, the CDR3 reads TGTGCCAGCAGCTTACGGACACCCAAGCCCGCAGACGAGCAGTACTTC. Its protein product is CASSLRTPKPADEQYF.